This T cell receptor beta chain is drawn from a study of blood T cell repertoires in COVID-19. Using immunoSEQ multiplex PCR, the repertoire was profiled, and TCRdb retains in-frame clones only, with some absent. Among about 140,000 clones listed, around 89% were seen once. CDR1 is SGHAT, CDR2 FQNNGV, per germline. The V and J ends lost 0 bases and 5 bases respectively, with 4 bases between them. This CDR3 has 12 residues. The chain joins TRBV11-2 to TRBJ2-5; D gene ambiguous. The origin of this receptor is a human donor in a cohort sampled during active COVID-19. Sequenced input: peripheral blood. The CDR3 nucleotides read TGTGCCAGCAGCTTAGATCGGGAGACCCAGTACTTC. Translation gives CASSLDRETQYF.